This T cell receptor (beta chain) was captured by sequencing in a study of blood T cell repertoires in COVID-19. The CDR3 runs to 15 residues. Germline V CDR1 and CDR2: SGHRS, YFSETQ. V lost 0 bases to trimming and J lost 1 base, with 9 bases between them. Measured with immunoSEQ multiplex PCR; TCRdb has only the in-frame clones, and not every one. The data show under 85,000 clones, about three quarters seen once. Sequences were obtained from peripheral blood. This chain links TRBV5-1 with TRBJ2-3, with unresolved D. This sequence was found in a human donor in a cohort sampled during active COVID-19. CDR3 protein: CASSLAGFGTDTQYF. The DNA for the CDR3 is TGCGCCAGCAGCTTGGCCGGGTTTGGCACAGATACGCAGTATTTT.